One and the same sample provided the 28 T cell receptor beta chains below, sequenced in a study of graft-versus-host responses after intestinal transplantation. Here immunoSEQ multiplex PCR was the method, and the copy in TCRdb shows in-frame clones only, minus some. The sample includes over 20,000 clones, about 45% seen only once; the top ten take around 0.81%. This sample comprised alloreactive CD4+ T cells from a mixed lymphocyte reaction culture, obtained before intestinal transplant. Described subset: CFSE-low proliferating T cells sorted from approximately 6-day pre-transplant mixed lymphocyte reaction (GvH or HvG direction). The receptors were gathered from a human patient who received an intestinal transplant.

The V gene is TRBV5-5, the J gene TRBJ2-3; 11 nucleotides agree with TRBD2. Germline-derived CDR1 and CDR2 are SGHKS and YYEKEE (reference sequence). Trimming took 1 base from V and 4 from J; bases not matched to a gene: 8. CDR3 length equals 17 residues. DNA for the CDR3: TGTGCCAGCAGCTTGAACTTCCTAGCGGGGGGTCCAGATACGCAGTATTTT. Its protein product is CASSLNFLAGGPDTQYF.

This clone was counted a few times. Here the CDR3 DNA reads TGTGCCAGCAGTACTGGGAGGGGGTCACCCCTCCACTTT. The encoded protein is CASSTGRGSPLHF. J is TRBJ1-6 and V is TRBV2, with a weak D call TRBD1 (6 bases). The V and J ends lost 5 bases and 10 bases respectively, with 12 bases between them. The CDR3 runs to 13 residues. Germline CDR1 is SNHLY and CDR2 is FYNNEI.

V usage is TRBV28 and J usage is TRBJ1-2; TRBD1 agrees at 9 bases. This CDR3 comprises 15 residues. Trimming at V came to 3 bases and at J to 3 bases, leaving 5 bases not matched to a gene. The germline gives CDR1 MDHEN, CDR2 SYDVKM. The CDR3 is CASSFRDRVYYGYTF. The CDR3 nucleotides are TGTGCCAGCAGTTTTAGGGACAGGGTCTACTATGGCTACACCTTC.

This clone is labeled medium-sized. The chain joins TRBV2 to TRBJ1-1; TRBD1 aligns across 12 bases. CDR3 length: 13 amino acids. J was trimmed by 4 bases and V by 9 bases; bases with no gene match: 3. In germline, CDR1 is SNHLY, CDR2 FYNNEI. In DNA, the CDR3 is TGTGCCAGGGGACAGGGGGCAGGCACTGAAGCTTTCTTT. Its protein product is CARGQGAGTEAFF.

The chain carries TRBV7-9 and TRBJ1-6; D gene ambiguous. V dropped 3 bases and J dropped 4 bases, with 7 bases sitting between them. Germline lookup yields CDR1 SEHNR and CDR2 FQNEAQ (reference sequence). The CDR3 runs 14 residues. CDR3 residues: CASSLAQYNSPLHF. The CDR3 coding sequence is TGTGCCAGCAGCTTGGCACAGTATAATTCACCCCTCCACTTT.

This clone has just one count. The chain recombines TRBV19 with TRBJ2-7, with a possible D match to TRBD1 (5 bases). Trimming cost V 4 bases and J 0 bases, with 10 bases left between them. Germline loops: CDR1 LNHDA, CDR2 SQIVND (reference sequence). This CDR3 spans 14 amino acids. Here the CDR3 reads CASSTQVSSYEQYF. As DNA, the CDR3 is TGTGCCAGTAGTACACAGGTTAGCTCCTACGAGCAGTACTTC.

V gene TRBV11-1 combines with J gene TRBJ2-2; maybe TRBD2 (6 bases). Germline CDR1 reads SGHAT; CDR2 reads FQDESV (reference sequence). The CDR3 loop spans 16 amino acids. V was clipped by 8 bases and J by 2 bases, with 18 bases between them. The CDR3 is CASSRAGNVNTGELFF. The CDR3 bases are TGTGCCAGCTCCCGGGCGGGGAATGTTAACACCGGGGAGCTGTTTTTT.

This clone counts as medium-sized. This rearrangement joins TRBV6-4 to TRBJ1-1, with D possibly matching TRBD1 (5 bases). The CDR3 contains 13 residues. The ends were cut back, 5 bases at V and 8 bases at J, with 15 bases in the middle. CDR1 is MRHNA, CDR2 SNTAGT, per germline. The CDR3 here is CASSTYQGLEAFF. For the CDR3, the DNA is TGTGCCAGCAGTACTTATCAGGGCCTCGAAGCTTTCTTT.

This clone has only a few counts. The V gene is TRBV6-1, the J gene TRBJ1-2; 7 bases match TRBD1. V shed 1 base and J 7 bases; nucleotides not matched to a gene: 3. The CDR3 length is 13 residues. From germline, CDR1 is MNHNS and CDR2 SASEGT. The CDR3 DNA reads TGTGCCAGCAGTGAAGTAGGACAGGCTGGCTACACCTTC. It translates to CASSEVGQAGYTF.

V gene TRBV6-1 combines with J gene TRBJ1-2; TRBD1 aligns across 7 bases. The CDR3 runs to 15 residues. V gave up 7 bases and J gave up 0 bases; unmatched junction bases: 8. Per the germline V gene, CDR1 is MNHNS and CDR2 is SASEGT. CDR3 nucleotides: TGTGCCAGCACATGGGGACAGTCTGCTAACTATGGCTACACCTTC. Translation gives CASTWGQSANYGYTF.

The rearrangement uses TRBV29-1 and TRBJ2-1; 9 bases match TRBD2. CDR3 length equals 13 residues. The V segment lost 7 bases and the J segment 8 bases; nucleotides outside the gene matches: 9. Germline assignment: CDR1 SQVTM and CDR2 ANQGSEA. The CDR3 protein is CSAGGGGGYEQFF. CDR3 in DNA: TGCAGCGCCGGGGGCGGGGGGGGATATGAGCAGTTCTTC.

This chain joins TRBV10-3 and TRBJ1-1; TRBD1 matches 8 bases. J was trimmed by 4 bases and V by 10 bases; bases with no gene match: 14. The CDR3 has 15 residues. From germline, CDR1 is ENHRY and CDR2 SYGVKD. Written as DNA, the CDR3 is TGTGCCACCGCGCAGACAGGGGTTGAGAGCACTGAAGCTTTCTTT. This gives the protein CATAQTGVESTEAFF.

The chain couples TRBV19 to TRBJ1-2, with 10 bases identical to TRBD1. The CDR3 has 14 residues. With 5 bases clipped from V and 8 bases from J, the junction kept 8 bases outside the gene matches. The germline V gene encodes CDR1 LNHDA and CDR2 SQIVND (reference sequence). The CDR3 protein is CASSLGQGIGGYTF. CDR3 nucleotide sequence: TGTGCCAGTAGTTTGGGACAGGGGATTGGAGGCTACACCTTC.

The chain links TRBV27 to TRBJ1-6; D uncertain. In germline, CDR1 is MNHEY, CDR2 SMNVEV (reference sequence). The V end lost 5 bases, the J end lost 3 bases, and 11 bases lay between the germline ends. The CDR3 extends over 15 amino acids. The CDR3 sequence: CASSKGGLYNSPLHF. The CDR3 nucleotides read TGTGCCAGCAGTAAGGGAGGGCTCTATAATTCACCCCTCCACTTT.

In DNA, the CDR3 is TGTGCCATCAGTGAGGGGCTAGCGTTCGGCGGGGAGCTGTTTTTT. It specifies CAISEGLAFGGELFF. The rearrangement uses TRBV10-3 and TRBJ2-2; TRBD2 might be the D (6 bases). CDR3 size: 15 residues. The V end lost 2 bases, the J end lost 7 bases, and 14 bases lay between the germline ends. The germline CDR1 and CDR2 sequences are ENHRY and SYGVKD.

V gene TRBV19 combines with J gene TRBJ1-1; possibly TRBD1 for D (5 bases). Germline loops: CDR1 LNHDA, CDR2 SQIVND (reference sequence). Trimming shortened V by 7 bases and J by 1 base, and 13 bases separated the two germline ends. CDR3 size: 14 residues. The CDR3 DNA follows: TGTGCCAGTAAAACGGGACTTTCGAACACTGAAGCTTTCTTT. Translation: CASKTGLSNTEAFF. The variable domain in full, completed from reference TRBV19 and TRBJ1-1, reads DGGITQSPKYLFRKEGQNVTLSCEQNLNHDAMYWYRQDPGQGLRLIYYSQIVNDFQKGDIAEGYSVSREKKESFPLTVTSAQKNPTAFYLCASKTGLSNTEAFFGQGTRLTVV.

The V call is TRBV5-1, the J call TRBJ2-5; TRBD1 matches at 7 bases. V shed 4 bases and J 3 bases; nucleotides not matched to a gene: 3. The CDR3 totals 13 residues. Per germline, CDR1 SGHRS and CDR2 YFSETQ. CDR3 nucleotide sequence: TGCGCCAGCAGCAGACAGGGTGAAGAGACCCAGTACTTC. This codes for CASSRQGEETQYF.

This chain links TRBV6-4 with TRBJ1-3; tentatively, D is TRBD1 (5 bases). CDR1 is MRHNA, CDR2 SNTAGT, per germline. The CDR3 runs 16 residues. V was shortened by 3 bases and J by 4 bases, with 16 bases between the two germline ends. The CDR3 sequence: CASSEAPGGTGNTIYF. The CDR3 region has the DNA TGTGCCAGCAGTGAGGCCCCGGGGGGGACCGGAAACACCATATATTTT.

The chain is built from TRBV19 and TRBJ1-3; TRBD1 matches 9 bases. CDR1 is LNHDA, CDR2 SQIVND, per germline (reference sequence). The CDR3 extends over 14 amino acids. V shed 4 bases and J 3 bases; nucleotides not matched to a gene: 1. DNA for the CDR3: TGTGCCAGTAGTAGGGACAGGGATGGAAACACCATATATTTT. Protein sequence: CASSRDRDGNTIYF.

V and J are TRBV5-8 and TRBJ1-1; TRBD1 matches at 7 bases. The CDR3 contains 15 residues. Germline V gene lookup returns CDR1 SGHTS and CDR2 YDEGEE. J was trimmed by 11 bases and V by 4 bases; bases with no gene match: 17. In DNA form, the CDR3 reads TGTGCCAGCAGCAACCGACAGGGCGCGTTCGCTGGCGCTTTCTTT. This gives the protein CASSNRQGAFAGAFF.

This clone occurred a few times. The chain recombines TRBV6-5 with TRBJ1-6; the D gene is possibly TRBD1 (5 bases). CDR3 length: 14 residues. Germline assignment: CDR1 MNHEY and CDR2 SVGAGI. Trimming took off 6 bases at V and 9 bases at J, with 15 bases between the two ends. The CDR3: CASRPWGGGSPLHF. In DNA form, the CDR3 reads TGTGCCAGCAGACCCTGGGGGGGAGGTTCACCCCTCCACTTT.

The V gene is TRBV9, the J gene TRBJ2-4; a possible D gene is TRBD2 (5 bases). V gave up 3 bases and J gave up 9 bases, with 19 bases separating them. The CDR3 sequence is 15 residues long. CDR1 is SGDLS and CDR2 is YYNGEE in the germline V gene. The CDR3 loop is CASSGPGVPLGIQYF. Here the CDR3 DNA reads TGTGCCAGCAGCGGCCCCGGGGTTCCCCTGGGCATTCAGTACTTC.

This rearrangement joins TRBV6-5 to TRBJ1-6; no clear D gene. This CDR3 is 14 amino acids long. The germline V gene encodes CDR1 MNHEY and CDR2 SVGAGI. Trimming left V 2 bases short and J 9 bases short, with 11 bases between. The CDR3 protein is CASSYLAPGSPLHF. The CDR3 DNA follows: TGTGCCAGCAGTTACCTGGCCCCGGGTTCACCCCTCCACTTT.

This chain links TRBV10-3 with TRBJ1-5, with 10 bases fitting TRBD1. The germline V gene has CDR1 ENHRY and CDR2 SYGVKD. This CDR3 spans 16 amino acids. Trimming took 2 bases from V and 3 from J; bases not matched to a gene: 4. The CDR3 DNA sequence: TGTGCCATCAGTGAGGGGACAGGGGCAACCAATCAGCCCCAGCATTTT. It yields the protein CAISEGTGATNQPQHF.

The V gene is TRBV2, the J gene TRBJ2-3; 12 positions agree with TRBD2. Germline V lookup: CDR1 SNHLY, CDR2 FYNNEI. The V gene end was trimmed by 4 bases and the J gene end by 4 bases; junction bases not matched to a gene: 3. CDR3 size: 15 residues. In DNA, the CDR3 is TGTGCCAGCAGTGCTAGCGGGGGGGCTTCAGATACGCAGTATTTT. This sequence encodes CASSASGGASDTQYF. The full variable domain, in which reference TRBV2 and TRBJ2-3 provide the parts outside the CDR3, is EPEVTQTPSHQVTQMGQEVILRCVPISNHLYFYWYRQILGQKVEFLVSFYNNEISEKSEIFDDQFSVERPDGSNFTLKIRSTKLEDSAMYFCASSASGGASDTQYFGPGTRLTVL.

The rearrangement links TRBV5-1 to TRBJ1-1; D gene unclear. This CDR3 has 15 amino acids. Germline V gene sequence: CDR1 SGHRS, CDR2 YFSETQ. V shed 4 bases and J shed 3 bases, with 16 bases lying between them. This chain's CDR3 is CASSMTVPRDTEAFF. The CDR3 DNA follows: TGCGCCAGCAGCATGACCGTCCCGAGGGACACTGAAGCTTTCTTT.

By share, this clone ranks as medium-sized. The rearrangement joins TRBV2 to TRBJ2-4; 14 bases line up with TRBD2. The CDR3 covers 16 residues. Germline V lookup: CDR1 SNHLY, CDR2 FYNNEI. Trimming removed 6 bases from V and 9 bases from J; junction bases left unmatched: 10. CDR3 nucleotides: TGTGCCAGCAGGGGTGGACTAGCGGGGGGAGGAGGCATTCAGTACTTC. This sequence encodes CASRGGLAGGGGIQYF.

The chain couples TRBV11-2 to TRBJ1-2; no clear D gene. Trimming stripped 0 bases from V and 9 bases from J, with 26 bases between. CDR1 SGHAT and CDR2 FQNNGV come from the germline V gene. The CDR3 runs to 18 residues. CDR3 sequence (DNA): TGTGCCAGCAGCTTAGACTGGATGGGAGAATCAGCCGGACGCAGCTACACCTTC. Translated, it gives CASSLDWMGESAGRSYTF. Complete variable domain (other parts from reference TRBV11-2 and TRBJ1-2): EAGVAQSPRYKIIEKRQSVAFWCNPISGHATLYWYQQILGQGPKLLIQFQNNGVVDDSQLPKDRFSAERLKGVDSTLKIQPAKLEDSAVYLCASSLDWMGESAGRSYTFGSGTRLTVV.